What follows are 5 T cell receptor beta chains derived from one specimen sequenced in a study of vaccination and CD4 T cells after COVID-19. Sequence data for DNA of cultured CD4+ T cells were generated by the Oncomine TCR Beta short-read assay. MiXCR, applied by TCRdb to the PCR reads, yields one record per CDR3 protein. The sample holds 13,000 to 15,000 distinct CDR3 sequences, roughly 43% seen once. These TCRs' antigens remain unknown. This sample's treatment: roughly 10-day PBMC culture with coronavirus spike peptide pools or control peptides (ViraFEST assay). Sequenced: cultured CD4+ T cells from blood. The receptors were sampled from a human donor with COVID-19.

This clonotype has more than one count but fewer than ten. The chain couples TRBV10-3 to TRBJ1-4; the match to TRBD1 covers 9 bases. Trimming took 2 bases from V and 12 from J; bases not matched to a gene: 7. CDR3 length equals 14 residues. Germline CDR1 is ENHRY and CDR2 is SYGVKD. The CDR3 loop reads CAISETHRGRELFF. DNA for the CDR3: TGTGCCATCAGTGAGACCCACAGGGGGCGGGAACTGTTTTTT.

The CDR3 region has the DNA TGTGCCAGCAGCGTGGGTAGCTCCTATAATTCACCCCTCCACTTT. Its protein product is CASSVGSSYNSPLHF. The V and J genes are TRBV9 and TRBJ1-6; no firm D call. The V and J ends lost 2 bases and 0 bases respectively, with 6 bases between them. CDR1 is SGDLS and CDR2 is YYNGEE in the germline V gene. The CDR3 has 15 residues.

The chain has TRBV20-1 and TRBJ1-5, with D tentatively TRBD1 (6 bases). Trimming took off 1 base at V and 6 bases at J, with 16 bases between the two ends. Per the germline V gene, CDR1 is DFQATT and CDR2 is SNEGSKA (reference sequence). This CDR3 is built from 15 residues. CDR3 sequence reads: CSARGRTEQGQPQHF. CDR3 coding DNA: TGCAGTGCTAGAGGACGGACAGAGCAGGGTCAGCCCCAGCATTTT.

This clonotype was seen just once. The chain employs TRBV5-1 and TRBJ2-3, with 9 nucleotides matching TRBD1. V shed 0 bases, J shed 4 bases, and the junction held 15 bases outside the gene matches. The CDR3 length is 19 residues. Looked up from germline, CDR1 is SGHRS and CDR2 is YFSETQ. The CDR3 here is CASSLVGLSGQGYPDTQYF. CDR3 DNA: TGCGCCAGCAGCTTGGTAGGCCTGTCGGGACAGGGTTACCCAGATACGCAGTATTTT.

The chain links TRBV7-6 to TRBJ2-2; D not certain. The CDR3 has 17 amino acids. V was clipped by 1 base and J by 1 base, with 13 bases between them. Germline CDR1 SGHVS, CDR2 FNYEAQ. CDR3 nucleotide sequence: TGTGCCAGCAGCTTAGAGGGTTCGGCAAGGAACACCGGGGAGCTGTTTTTT. This sequence encodes CASSLEGSARNTGELFF.